This T cell receptor beta chain was sequenced for a study of T cells expressing NK-cell markers. Study-level findings and limits: Several of the donors carried dominant NKG2C+ clonotypes that took up about 1.0-7.0% of their CD8+ T cells.

Researchers built TCR beta cDNA using 5'RACE template switching with UMIs. TCRdb re-called the 5' RACE reads and catalogs CDR3 proteins one per entry, DNA excluded. This sample's clone table lists 120,000 to 150,000 distinct CDR3 sequences. The V gene's germline CDR1 is SGHVS and CDR2 FQNEAQ. This CDR3 comprises 15 residues. As regards this clonotype: Its antigen remains unidentified.

The sample comprised blood T cells: a sorted CD56 or NKG2C T cell subset, CD4+ or CD8+ T cells, or bulk PBMC T cells (not recorded which). The chain joins TRBV7-8 to TRBJ2-5; the D call from TCRdb, TRBD2, cannot be confirmed without DNA. This TCR came from a man aged 18-30 years in good health. CDR3: CASSPRGEGQETQYF.